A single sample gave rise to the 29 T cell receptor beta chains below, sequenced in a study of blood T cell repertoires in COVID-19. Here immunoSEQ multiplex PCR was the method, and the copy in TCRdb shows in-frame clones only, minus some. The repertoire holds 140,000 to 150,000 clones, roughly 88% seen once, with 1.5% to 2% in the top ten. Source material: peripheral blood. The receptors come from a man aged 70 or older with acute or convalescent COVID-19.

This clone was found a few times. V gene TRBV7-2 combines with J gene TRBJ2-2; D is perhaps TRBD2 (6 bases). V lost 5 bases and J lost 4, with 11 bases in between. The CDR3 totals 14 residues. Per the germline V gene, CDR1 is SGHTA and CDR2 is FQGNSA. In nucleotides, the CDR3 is TGTGCCAGCAGCGGAGGGGTGGGCACCGGGGAGCTGTTTTTT. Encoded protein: CASSGGVGTGELFF.

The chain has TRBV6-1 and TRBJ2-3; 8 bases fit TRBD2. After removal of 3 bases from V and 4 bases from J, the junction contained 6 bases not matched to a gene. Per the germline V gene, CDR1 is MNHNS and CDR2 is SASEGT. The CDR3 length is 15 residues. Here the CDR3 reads CASSERSGRADTQYF. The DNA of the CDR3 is TGTGCCAGCAGTGAGAGAAGCGGGAGAGCAGATACGCAGTATTTT.

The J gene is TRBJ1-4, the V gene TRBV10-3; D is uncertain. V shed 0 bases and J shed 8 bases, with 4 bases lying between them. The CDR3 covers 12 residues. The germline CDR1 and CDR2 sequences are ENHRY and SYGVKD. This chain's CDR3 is CAISESREKLFF. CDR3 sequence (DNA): TGTGCCATCAGTGAGTCCCGGGAAAAACTGTTTTTT.

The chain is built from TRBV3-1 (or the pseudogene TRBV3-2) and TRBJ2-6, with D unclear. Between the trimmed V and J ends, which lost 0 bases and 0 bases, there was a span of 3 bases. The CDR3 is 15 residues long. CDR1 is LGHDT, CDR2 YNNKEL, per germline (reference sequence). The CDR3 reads CASSQDISGANVLTF. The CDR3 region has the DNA TGTGCCAGCAGCCAAGACATCTCTGGGGCCAACGTCCTGACTTTC.

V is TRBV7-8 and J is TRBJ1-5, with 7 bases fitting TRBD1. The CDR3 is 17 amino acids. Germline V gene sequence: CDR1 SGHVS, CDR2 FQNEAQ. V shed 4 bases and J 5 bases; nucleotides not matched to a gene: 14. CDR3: CASSSPGRDSLDQPQHF. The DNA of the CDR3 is TGTGCCAGCAGCTCACCAGGCCGGGACAGTCTTGATCAGCCCCAGCATTTT.

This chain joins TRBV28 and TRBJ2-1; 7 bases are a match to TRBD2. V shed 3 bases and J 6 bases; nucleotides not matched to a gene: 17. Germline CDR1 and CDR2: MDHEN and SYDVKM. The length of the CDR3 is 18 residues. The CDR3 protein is CASSFIHALAGGFNEQFF. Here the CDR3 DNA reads TGTGCCAGCAGTTTCATCCACGCTTTAGCGGGTGGATTCAATGAGCAGTTCTTC.

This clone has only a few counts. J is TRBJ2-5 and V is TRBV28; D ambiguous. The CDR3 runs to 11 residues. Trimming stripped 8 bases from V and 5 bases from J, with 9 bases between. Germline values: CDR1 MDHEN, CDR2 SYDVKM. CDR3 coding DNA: TGTGCCAGCGGGCGCCGGGAGACCCAGTACTTC. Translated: CASGRRETQYF.

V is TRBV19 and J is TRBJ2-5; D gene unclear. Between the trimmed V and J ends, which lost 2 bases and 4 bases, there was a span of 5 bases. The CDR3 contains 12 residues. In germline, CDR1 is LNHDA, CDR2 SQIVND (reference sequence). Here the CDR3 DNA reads TGTGCCAGTAGTATATCCGGAGAGACCCAGTACTTC. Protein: CASSISGETQYF.

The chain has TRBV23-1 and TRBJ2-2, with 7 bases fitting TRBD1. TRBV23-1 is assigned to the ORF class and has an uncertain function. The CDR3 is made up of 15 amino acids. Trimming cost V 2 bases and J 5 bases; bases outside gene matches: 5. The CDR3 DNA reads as TGCGCCAGCAGTCAACCAGGGGGACGGACCGGGGAGCTGTTTTTT. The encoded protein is CASSQPGGRTGELFF.

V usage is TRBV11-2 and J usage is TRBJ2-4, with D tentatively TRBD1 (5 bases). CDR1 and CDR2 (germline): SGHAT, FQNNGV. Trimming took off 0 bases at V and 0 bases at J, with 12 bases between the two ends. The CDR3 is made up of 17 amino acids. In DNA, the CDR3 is TGTGCCAGCAGCTTAGAATCAGGGTCACTAGCCAAAAACATTCAGTACTTC. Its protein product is CASSLESGSLAKNIQYF.

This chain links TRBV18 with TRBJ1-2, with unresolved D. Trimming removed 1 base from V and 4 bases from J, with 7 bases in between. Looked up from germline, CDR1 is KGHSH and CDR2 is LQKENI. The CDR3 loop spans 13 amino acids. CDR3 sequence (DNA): TGTGCCAGCTCACCACGACGGGTCTATGGCTACACCTTC. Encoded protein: CASSPRRVYGYTF.

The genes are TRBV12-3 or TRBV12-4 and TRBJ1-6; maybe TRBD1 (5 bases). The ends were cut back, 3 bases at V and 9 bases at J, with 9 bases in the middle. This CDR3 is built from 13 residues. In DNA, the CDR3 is TGTGCCAGCAGTTTGGGGGGAGGTTCACCCCTCCACTTT. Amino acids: CASSLGGGSPLHF.

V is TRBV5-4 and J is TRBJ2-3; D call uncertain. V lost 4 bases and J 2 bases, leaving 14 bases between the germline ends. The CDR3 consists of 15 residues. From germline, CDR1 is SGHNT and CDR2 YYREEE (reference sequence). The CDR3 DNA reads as TGTGCCAGCAGCCCAACTAACGCAAACACAGATACGCAGTATTTT. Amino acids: CASSPTNANTDTQYF.

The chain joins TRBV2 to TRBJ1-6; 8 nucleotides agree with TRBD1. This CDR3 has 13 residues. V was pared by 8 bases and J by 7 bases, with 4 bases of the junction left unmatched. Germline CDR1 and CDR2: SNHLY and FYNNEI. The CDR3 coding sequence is TGTGCCAGCCAGCAGGGGGCCAATTCACCCCTCCACTTT. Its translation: CASQQGANSPLHF.

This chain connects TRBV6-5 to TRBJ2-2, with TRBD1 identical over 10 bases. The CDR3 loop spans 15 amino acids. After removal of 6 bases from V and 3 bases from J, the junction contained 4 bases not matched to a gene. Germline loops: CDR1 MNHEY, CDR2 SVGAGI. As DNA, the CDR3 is TGTGCCAGCAGACGACAGGGGGCGGACACCGGGGAGCTGTTTTTT. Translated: CASRRQGADTGELFF.

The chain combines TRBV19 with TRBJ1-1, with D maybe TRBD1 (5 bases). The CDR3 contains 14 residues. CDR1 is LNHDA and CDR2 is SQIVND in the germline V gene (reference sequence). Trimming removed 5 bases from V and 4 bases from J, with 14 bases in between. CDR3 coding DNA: TGTGCCAGTAGTTTGGACACCTTCACCACTGAAGCTTTCTTT. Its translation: CASSLDTFTTEAFF.

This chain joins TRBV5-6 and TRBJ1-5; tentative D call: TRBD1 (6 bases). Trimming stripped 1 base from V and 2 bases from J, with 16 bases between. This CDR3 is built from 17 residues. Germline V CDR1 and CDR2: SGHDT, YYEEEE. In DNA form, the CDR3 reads TGTGCCAGCAGCTTGCGGGGGGGCAAGATGGGCAATCAGCCCCAGCATTTT. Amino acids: CASSLRGGKMGNQPQHF.

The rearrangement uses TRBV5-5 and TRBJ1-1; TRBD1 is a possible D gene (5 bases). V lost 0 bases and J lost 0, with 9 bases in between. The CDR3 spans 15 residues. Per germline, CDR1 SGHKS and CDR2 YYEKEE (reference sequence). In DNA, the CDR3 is TGTGCCAGCAGCTTGGAGGGGCGGTTGAACACTGAAGCTTTCTTT. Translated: CASSLEGRLNTEAFF.

CDR3 in amino acids: CASSPPQGAKIKQYF. The CDR3 region has the DNA TGTGCCAGCAGCCCACCGCAGGGGGCGAAAATCAAGCAGTACTTC. The genes are TRBV7-9 and TRBJ2-7; 8 bases map to TRBD1. Trimming took 5 bases from V and 8 from J; bases not matched to a gene: 14. This CDR3 region has 15 residues. Per the germline V gene, CDR1 is SEHNR and CDR2 is FQNEAQ (reference sequence).

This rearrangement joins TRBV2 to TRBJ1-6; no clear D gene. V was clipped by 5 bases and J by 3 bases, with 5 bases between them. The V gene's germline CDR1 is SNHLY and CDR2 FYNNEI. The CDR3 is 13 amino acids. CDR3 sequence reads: CASSPYYNSPLHF. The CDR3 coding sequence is TGTGCCAGCAGTCCCTACTATAATTCACCCCTCCACTTT.

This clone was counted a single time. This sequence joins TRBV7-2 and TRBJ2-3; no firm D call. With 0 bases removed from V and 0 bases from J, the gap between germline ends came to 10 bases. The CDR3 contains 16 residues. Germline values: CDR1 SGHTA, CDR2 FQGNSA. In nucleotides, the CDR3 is TGTGCCAGCAGCTTAGCCCTAGAGACTAGCACAGATACGCAGTATTTT. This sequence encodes CASSLALETSTDTQYF. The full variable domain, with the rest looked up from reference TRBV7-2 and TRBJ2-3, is GAGVSQSPSNKVTEKGKDVELRCDPISGHTALYWYRQSLGQGLEFLIYFQGNSAPDKSGLPSDRFSAERTGGSVSTLTIQRTQQEDSAVYLCASSLALETSTDTQYFGPGTRLTVL.

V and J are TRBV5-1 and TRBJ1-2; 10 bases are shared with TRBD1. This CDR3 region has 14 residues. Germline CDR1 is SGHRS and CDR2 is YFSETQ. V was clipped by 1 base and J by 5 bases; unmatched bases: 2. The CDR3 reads CASSLSGQGYGYTF. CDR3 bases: TGCGCCAGCAGCTTGTCGGGACAGGGGTATGGCTACACCTTC.

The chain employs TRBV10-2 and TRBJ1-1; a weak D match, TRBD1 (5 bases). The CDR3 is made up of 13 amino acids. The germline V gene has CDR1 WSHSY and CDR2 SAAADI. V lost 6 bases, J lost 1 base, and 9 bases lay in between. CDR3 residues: CASRDTGNTEAFF. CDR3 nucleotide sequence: TGCGCCAGCAGGGATACAGGGAACACTGAAGCTTTCTTT.

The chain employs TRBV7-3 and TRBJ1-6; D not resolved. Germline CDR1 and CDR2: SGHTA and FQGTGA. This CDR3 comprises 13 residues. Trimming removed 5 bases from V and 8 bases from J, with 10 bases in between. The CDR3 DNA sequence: TGTGCCAGCAGCCCCTACCATGATTCACCCCTCCACTTT. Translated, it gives CASSPYHDSPLHF.

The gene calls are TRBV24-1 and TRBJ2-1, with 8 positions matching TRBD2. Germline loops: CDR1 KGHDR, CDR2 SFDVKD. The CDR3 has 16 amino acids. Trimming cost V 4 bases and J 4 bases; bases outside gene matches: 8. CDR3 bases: TGTGCCACCAGTGACCCCCGGGCGGGGGGTTACAATGAGCAGTTCTTC. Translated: CATSDPRAGGYNEQFF.

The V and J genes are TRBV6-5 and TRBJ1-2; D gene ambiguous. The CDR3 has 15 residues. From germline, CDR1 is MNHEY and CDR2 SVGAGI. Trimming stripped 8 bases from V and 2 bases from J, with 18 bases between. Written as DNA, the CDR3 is TGTGCCAGCGCTCATACAGTGGTCTCAAACTATGGCTACACCTTC. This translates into CASAHTVVSNYGYTF.

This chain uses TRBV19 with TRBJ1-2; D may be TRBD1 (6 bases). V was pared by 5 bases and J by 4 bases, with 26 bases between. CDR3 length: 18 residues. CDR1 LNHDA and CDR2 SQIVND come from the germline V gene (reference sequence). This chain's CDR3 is CASSSRLEPGDGGYGYTF. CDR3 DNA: TGTGCCAGTAGTTCCCGACTGGAACCAGGGGATGGCGGCTATGGCTACACCTTC.

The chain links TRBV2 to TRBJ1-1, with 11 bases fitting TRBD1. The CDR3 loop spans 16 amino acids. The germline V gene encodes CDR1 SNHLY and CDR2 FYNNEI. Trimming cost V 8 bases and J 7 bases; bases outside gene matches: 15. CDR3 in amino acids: CASLGGGQGALNEAFF. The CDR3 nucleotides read TGTGCCAGCTTGGGTGGTGGACAGGGGGCGCTTAATGAAGCTTTCTTT.

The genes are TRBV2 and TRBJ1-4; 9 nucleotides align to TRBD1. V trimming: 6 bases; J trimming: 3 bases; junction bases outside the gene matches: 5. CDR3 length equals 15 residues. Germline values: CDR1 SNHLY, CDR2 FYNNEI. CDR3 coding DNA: TGTGCCAGCAGGAACAGGGGGCTGTCTAATGAAAAACTGTTTTTT. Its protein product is CASRNRGLSNEKLFF.